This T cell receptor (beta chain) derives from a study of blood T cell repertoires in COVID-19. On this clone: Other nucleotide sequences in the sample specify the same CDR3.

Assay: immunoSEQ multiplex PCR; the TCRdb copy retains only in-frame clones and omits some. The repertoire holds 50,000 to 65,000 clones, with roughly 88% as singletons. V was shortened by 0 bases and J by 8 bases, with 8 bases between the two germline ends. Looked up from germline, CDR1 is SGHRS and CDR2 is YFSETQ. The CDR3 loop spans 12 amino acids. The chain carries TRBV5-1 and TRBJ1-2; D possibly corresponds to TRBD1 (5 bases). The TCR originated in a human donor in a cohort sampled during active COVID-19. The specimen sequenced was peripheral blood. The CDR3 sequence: CASSLDWGGYTF. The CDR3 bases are TGCGCCAGCAGCTTGGACTGGGGCGGCTACACCTTC.